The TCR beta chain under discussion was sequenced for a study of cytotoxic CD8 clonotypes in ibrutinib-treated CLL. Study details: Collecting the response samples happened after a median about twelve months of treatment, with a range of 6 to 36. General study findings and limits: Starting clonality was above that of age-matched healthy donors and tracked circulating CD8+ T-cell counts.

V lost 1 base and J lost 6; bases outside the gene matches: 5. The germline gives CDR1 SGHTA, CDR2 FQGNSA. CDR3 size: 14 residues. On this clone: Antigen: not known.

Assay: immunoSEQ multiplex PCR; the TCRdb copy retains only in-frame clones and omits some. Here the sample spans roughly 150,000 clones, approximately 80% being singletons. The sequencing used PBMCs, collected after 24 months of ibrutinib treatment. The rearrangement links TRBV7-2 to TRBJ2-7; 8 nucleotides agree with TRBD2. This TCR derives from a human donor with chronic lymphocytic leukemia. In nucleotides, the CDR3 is TGTGCCAGCAGCTTAGGCCGGGGGGGCCGCGAGCAGTACTTC. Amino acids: CASSLGRGGREQYF.